This is a list of T cell receptor beta chains from one sample in a study of Ad26.COV2.S vaccination and SARS-CoV-2 variants. Only in-frame clones appear in the TCRdb table, and some are missing; sequencing was by immunoSEQ multiplex PCR. The sample has about 350,000 clones, 86% seen once. Here the sequenced sample was peripheral blood, taken in a trial of Ad26.COV2.S vaccine versus placebo. The receptor source for this set is a person between 18 and 65 years old who received the Ad26.COV2.S COVID-19 vaccine or a placebo. CDR3s include the opening cysteine and the closing phenylalanine or tryptophan. Fields, in order: D gene, V gene, clone size, J gene, CDR3 DNA, CDR3 protein. A D gene is named only where the DNA matches it firmly. A clone size is listed for some rows: how often the clone was seen (once, few, many), or a class if it is expanded.

D gene: TRBD2
V gene: TRBV7-3
clone size: once
J gene: TRBJ2-5
CDR3 DNA: TGTGCCAGCAGCCCTAGCGGGAGAAAAGAGACCCAGTACTTC
CDR3 protein: CASSPSGRKETQYF

D gene: TRBD1
V gene: TRBV11-1
clone size: -
J gene: TRBJ2-7
CDR3 DNA: TGTGCCAGCAGCTTAGAAGGGGGCGACTACGAGCAGTACTTC
CDR3 protein: CASSLEGGDYEQYF

D gene: TRBD2
V gene: TRBV5-1
clone size: -
J gene: TRBJ2-7
CDR3 DNA: TGCGCCAGCAGCTTGCCTAGCGGCTCCTACGAGCAGTACTTC
CDR3 protein: CASSLPSGSYEQYF

D gene: TRBD1
V gene: TRBV2
clone size: -
J gene: TRBJ1-1
CDR3 DNA: TGTGCCACTAAGGGGGACAGGGGAAACACTGAAGCTTTCTTT
CDR3 protein: CATKGDRGNTEAFF

D gene: -
V gene: TRBV19
clone size: -
J gene: TRBJ1-1
CDR3 DNA: TGTGCCAGTAGTATGGGCAGATTCCTCACTGAAGCTTTCTTT
CDR3 protein: CASSMGRFLTEAFF

D gene: -
V gene: TRBV10-3
clone size: -
J gene: TRBJ2-1
CDR3 DNA: TGTGCCATCAGTGAGTTCGGGGGTCCCAATGAGCAGTTCTTC
CDR3 protein: CAISEFGGPNEQFF

D gene: -
V gene: TRBV24-1
clone size: -
J gene: TRBJ2-1
CDR3 DNA: TGTGCCACCAGTGATGTCCTAGCGTCCAATGAGCAGTTCTTC
CDR3 protein: CATSDVLASNEQFF

D gene: -
V gene: TRBV19
clone size: -
J gene: TRBJ1-5
CDR3 DNA: TGTGCCAGTAGTATAATCGACAGGATTGGACAGCCCCAGCATTTT
CDR3 protein: CASSIIDRIGQPQHF

D gene: TRBD1
V gene: TRBV7-2
clone size: -
J gene: TRBJ2-7
CDR3 DNA: TGTGCCAGCAGCGGCGGGACAGGGGAAATCTACGAGCAGTACTTC
CDR3 protein: CASSGGTGEIYEQYF

D gene: -
V gene: TRBV28
clone size: large
J gene: TRBJ1-5
CDR3 DNA: TGTGCCAGCAGTTTAACGGAGGCAGGGGCCCAGCCCCAGCATTTT
CDR3 protein: CASSLTEAGAQPQHF

D gene: TRBD1
V gene: TRBV28
clone size: -
J gene: TRBJ1-2
CDR3 DNA: TGTGCCAGCAGTCCCTGGGGACAGACTAACTATGGCTACACCTTC
CDR3 protein: CASSPWGQTNYGYTF

D gene: TRBD2
V gene: TRBV15
clone size: -
J gene: TRBJ2-7
CDR3 DNA: TGTGCCACCAGCAGAGATAGGCTAGCGGGCCTAGAGCAGTACTTC
CDR3 protein: CATSRDRLAGLEQYF

D gene: TRBD1
V gene: TRBV4-3
clone size: -
J gene: TRBJ1-2
CDR3 DNA: TGCGCCAGCAGCCTCGACAGGGCTCGAGGAAGAGGCTACACCTTC
CDR3 protein: CASSLDRARGRGYTF

D gene: TRBD2
V gene: TRBV10-1
clone size: -
J gene: TRBJ2-1
CDR3 DNA: TGCGCCAGCAGTGAGTCCCGGGCTAGCGGGATTGGTAATGAGCAGTTCTTC
CDR3 protein: CASSESRASGIGNEQFF

D gene: TRBD2
V gene: TRBV7-8
clone size: once
J gene: TRBJ2-1
CDR3 DNA: TGTGCCAGCAGCTCCAGCGGGGGAGGCTACAATGAGCAGTTCTTC
CDR3 protein: CASSSSGGGYNEQFF

D gene: -
V gene: TRBV18
clone size: once
J gene: TRBJ2-7
CDR3 DNA: TGTGCCAGCTCACCAGACGGTAGTTACGAGCAGTACTTC
CDR3 protein: CASSPDGSYEQYF

D gene: TRBD2
V gene: TRBV4-2
clone size: -
J gene: TRBJ2-2
CDR3 DNA: TGTGCCAGCAGCCAAGATACTAGCGGATCCCCAGTCCGGACCGGGGAGCTGTTTTTT
CDR3 protein: CASSQDTSGSPVRTGELFF

D gene: TRBD2
V gene: TRBV7-9
clone size: few
J gene: TRBJ2-1
CDR3 DNA: TGTGCCAGCAGCTTAGTTACCGGGGGGGCATCGGGTGAGCAGTTCTTC
CDR3 protein: CASSLVTGGASGEQFF

D gene: -
V gene: TRBV18
clone size: few
J gene: TRBJ1-5
CDR3 DNA: TGTGCCAGCTCAGGGATGGGGCAGGGCAATCAGCCCCAGCATTTT
CDR3 protein: CASSGMGQGNQPQHF

D gene: -
V gene: TRBV11-2
clone size: -
J gene: TRBJ2-7
CDR3 DNA: TGTGCCAGCAGCTTAAACCCAGGCCCTAGCTCCTACGAGCAGTACTTC
CDR3 protein: CASSLNPGPSSYEQYF

D gene: -
V gene: TRBV19
clone size: -
J gene: TRBJ1-5
CDR3 DNA: TGTGCCAGTAGTCCAACCTACGATAATGGCAATCAGCCCCAGCATTTT
CDR3 protein: CASSPTYDNGNQPQHF

D gene: -
V gene: TRBV6-1
clone size: -
J gene: TRBJ2-1
CDR3 DNA: TGTGCCAGCAGTCAAGCGACAGGAACCTCTTTCTACAATGAGCAGTTCTTC
CDR3 protein: CASSQATGTSFYNEQFF

D gene: TRBD2
V gene: TRBV4-2
clone size: -
J gene: TRBJ2-1
CDR3 DNA: TGTGCCAGCAGCCAAGACCGACAGCGGGGGCCCTCGCCCTACAATGAGCAGTTCTTC
CDR3 protein: CASSQDRQRGPSPYNEQFF

D gene: TRBD2
V gene: TRBV7-6
clone size: -
J gene: TRBJ2-3
CDR3 DNA: TGTGCCAGCAGCCAAGGACTAGCGGGAAAGACAGATACGCAGTATTTT
CDR3 protein: CASSQGLAGKTDTQYF

D gene: -
V gene: TRBV5-5
clone size: -
J gene: TRBJ1-6
CDR3 DNA: TGTGCCAGCAGCTTTACGGGGGGCCGATTCTATAATTCACCCCTCCACTTT
CDR3 protein: CASSFTGGRFYNSPLHF

D gene: TRBD1
V gene: TRBV4-1
clone size: -
J gene: TRBJ1-5
CDR3 DNA: TGCGCCAGCAGCCAAGTAGGGGGCCCGGCTCAGCCCCAGCATTTT
CDR3 protein: CASSQVGGPAQPQHF

D gene: TRBD1
V gene: TRBV28
clone size: -
J gene: TRBJ2-1
CDR3 DNA: TGTGCCAGCAGTTCCTCAGGGGGCAGCCGGGGGAATGAGCAGTTCTTC
CDR3 protein: CASSSSGGSRGNEQFF

D gene: -
V gene: TRBV5-1
clone size: -
J gene: TRBJ1-2
CDR3 DNA: TGCGCCAGCAGCTTGGAAAGGGGCTATGGCTACACCTTC
CDR3 protein: CASSLERGYGYTF

D gene: -
V gene: TRBV19
clone size: -
J gene: TRBJ2-5
CDR3 DNA: TGTGCCAGTAGTGGCACCGACCAAGAGACCCAGTACTTC
CDR3 protein: CASSGTDQETQYF

D gene: TRBD2
V gene: TRBV29-1
clone size: -
J gene: TRBJ2-2
CDR3 DNA: TGCAGCGTTGAAGTGGCGGGAGGACACACCGGGGAGCTGTTTTTT
CDR3 protein: CSVEVAGGHTGELFF